This record covers a single T cell receptor (beta chain). Its specificity is not known. Method: immunoSEQ multiplex PCR; TCRdb's copy keeps in-frame clones and lacks some. The data contain 72,000 or so clones, roughly nine tenths of them singletons. The data are from a study of resident and recirculating memory T cells in vitiligo. Study overall: Whole samples, not sorted cells, were homogenized and used for genomic DNA extraction.

Regarding the study as a whole: No single dominant TCR clone appeared; lesion clonality varied. Sequences differed between biopsy sites and patients, suggesting private specificity.

The sample taken for sequencing was blood. The receptor's source is a male donor with vitiligo.

This chain's CDR3 is CASSPSPGGTEAFF. DNA for the CDR3: TGTGCCAGCAGTCCGTCCCCGGGAGGCACTGAAGCTTTCTTT. J is TRBJ1-1 and V is TRBV7-3; D is unresolved. The V and J ends lost 6 bases and 4 bases respectively, with 15 bases between them. Germline lookup yields CDR1 SGHTA and CDR2 FQGTGA. The CDR3 sequence is 14 residues long.